The 24 T cell receptor beta chains below all came from one sample that was sequenced in a study of blood T cell repertoires in COVID-19. Data came from immunoSEQ multiplex PCR; TCRdb stores just in-frame clones and leaves some out. The sample contains some 120,000 clones, 85% to 90% of which appear only once. The specimen was peripheral blood. These TCRs come from a man aged 65 to 85 with active or convalescent COVID-19.

The chain uses TRBV6-5 and TRBJ2-1, with 11 bases that match TRBD2. Germline lookup yields CDR1 MNHEY and CDR2 SVGAGI. Unmatched junction bases numbered 3, after V lost 5 bases and J lost 3 bases. The CDR3 has 15 amino acids. The CDR3 spells CASSLAGGNYNEQFF. CDR3 in DNA: TGTGCCAGCAGTCTAGCGGGAGGCAACTACAATGAGCAGTTCTTC.

This clone was detected a few times. J is TRBJ2-2 and V is TRBV5-1; 10 nucleotides align to TRBD1. Germline loops: CDR1 SGHRS, CDR2 YFSETQ. Germline trimming cut 0 bases from V and 3 bases from J; bases unmatched to any gene: 8. The CDR3 runs 18 residues. The CDR3 bases are TGCGCCAGCAGCTTGGGCAGACAGGGGGCAAGGGACACCGGGGAGCTGTTTTTT. Translated, it gives CASSLGRQGARDTGELFF.

This chain connects TRBV10-3 to TRBJ2-2, with 9 bases matching TRBD2. CDR3 length: 14 residues. From germline, CDR1 is ENHRY and CDR2 SYGVKD. Trimming at V came to 4 bases and at J to 5 bases, leaving 2 bases not matched to a gene. This CDR3 is CAISGLAETGELFF. In DNA form, the CDR3 reads TGTGCCATCAGTGGACTAGCGGAAACCGGGGAGCTGTTTTTT.

The V gene is TRBV7-8, the J gene TRBJ2-7, with D perhaps matching TRBD1 (5 bases). Germline values: CDR1 SGHVS, CDR2 FQNEAQ. The CDR3 totals 16 residues. V dropped 5 bases and J dropped 2 bases, with 19 bases sitting between them. The chain's CDR3 is CASSQSLTGTTYEQYF. The CDR3 DNA sequence: TGTGCCAGCAGCCAGTCTCTTACAGGAACGACCTACGAGCAGTACTTC.

The chain links TRBV30 to TRBJ2-3, with 8 bases lining up with TRBD2. V was clipped by 5 bases and J by 7 bases; unmatched bases: 14. CDR1 and CDR2 (germline): GTSNPN, SVGIG (reference sequence). This CDR3 contains 15 residues. This CDR3 is CAWPRPAGVGHTQYF. The CDR3 DNA reads TGTGCCTGGCCACGGCCAGCGGGAGTAGGGCATACGCAGTATTTT.

The chain uses TRBV12-3 or TRBV12-4 and TRBJ1-5, with D unresolved. This CDR3 comprises 13 residues. Trimming cost V 6 bases and J 5 bases, with 11 bases left between them. The CDR3 loop reads CASSPRLDQPQHF. CDR3 DNA sequence: TGTGCCAGCAGCCCCCGGTTAGATCAGCCCCAGCATTTT.

The rearrangement links TRBV5-6 to TRBJ1-5, with D possibly TRBD1 on 5 matching bases. This CDR3 contains 15 residues. Per the germline V gene, CDR1 is SGHDT and CDR2 is YYEEEE. The V end was cut by 0 bases, the J end by 5 bases, with 12 bases between. The chain's CDR3 is CASSLAGGRDQPQHF. The CDR3 coding sequence is TGTGCCAGCAGCTTGGCCGGGGGTAGAGATCAGCCCCAGCATTTT.

V is TRBV3-1 (or the pseudogene TRBV3-2) and J is TRBJ2-7, with D perhaps TRBD1 (6 bases). Germline V gene lookup returns CDR1 LGHDT and CDR2 YNNKEL (reference sequence). Trimming cost V 6 bases and J 2 bases, with 11 bases left between them. The CDR3 runs to 13 residues. CDR3 DNA sequence: TGTGCCAGCAGTCACAGGGAAACCTACGAGCAGTACTTC. Its translation is CASSHRETYEQYF.

CDR3 sequence: CASSPGEGYGYTF. CDR3 nucleotide sequence: TGTGCCAGCTCTCCAGGGGAGGGCTATGGCTACACCTTC. The chain links TRBV18 to TRBJ1-2; TRBD1 might be the D (6 bases). CDR1 and CDR2 (germline): KGHSH, LQKENI. The V end lost 6 bases, the J end lost 4 bases, and 12 bases lay between the germline ends. The CDR3 runs to 13 residues.

The chain employs TRBV6-5 and TRBJ2-3; D unresolved. Germline V gene lookup returns CDR1 MNHEY and CDR2 SVGAGI. The germline V and J ends were trimmed by 4 bases and 2 bases, with 4 bases remaining between them. The CDR3 contains 12 residues. The CDR3 loop reads CASSSDTDTQYF. CDR3 in DNA: TGTGCCAGCAGTTCAGACACAGATACGCAGTATTTT.

This chain links TRBV7-2 with TRBJ1-5; possibly TRBD1 for D (5 bases). Germline V CDR1 and CDR2: SGHTA, FQGNSA. V was clipped by 4 bases and J by 1 base, with 11 bases between them. The CDR3 is made up of 15 amino acids. The CDR3 here is CASSYGGVSNQPQHF. The CDR3 bases are TGTGCCAGCAGCTATGGAGGGGTAAGCAATCAGCCCCAGCATTTT.

The chain employs TRBV6-4 and TRBJ1-1, with 7 bases matching TRBD1. V was clipped by 6 bases and J by 5 bases; unmatched bases: 6. The germline V gene encodes CDR1 MRHNA and CDR2 SNTAGT. The length of the CDR3 is 13 residues. CDR3 sequence reads: CASRGDSKTEAFF. CDR3 sequence (DNA): TGTGCCAGCAGAGGGGACAGTAAAACTGAAGCTTTCTTT.

This clone was observed once. J is TRBJ2-5 and V is TRBV7-2; 13 bases map to TRBD2. CDR3 length equals 16 residues. Germline V gene data show CDR1 as SGHTA and CDR2 as FQGNSA. Trimming took 5 bases from V and 3 from J; bases not matched to a gene: 6. The CDR3 bases are TGTGCCAGCAGCCTGAGGACTAGCGGGAGAGAAGAGACCCAGTACTTC. It translates to CASSLRTSGREETQYF.

This clone appeared a single time. V usage is TRBV28 and J usage is TRBJ1-6; 11 bases align to TRBD1. This CDR3 has 15 amino acids. Germline values: CDR1 MDHEN, CDR2 SYDVKM. J gave up 9 bases and V 7 bases, and 8 bases lay outside the gene matches. CDR3 nucleotides: TGTGCCAGCATCGACGGACAGGGGGCAATTTCACCCCTCCACTTT. Amino acids: CASIDGQGAISPLHF. The entire variable domain, with the rest obtained from reference TRBV28 and TRBJ1-6, is as follows: DVKVTQSSRYLVKRTGEKVFLECVQDMDHENMFWYRQDPGLGLRLIYFSYDVKMKEKGDIPEGYSVSREKKERFSLILESASTNQTSMYLCASIDGQGAISPLHFGNGTRLTVT.

CDR3 residues: CASSEAVDRSPQHF. The CDR3 coding sequence is TGTGCCAGCAGTGAAGCGGTCGATCGGAGTCCCCAGCATTTT. This chain joins TRBV2 and TRBJ1-5; D gene uncertain. Deletions cut 0 bases from V and 10 bases from J, with 13 bases between. CDR3 length: 14 amino acids. Germline CDR1 reads SNHLY; CDR2 reads FYNNEI.

The chain is built from TRBV28 and TRBJ2-4; D remains ambiguous. V dropped 7 bases and J dropped 0 bases, with 10 bases sitting between them. From germline, CDR1 is MDHEN and CDR2 SYDVKM. The CDR3 is made up of 14 amino acids. The CDR3 region has the DNA TGTGCCAGCACTACGGTTCTAGCCAAAAACATTCAGTACTTC. Translation: CASTTVLAKNIQYF. Full variable domain (rest looked up from reference TRBV28 and TRBJ2-4): DVKVTQSSRYLVKRTGEKVFLECVQDMDHENMFWYRQDPGLGLRLIYFSYDVKMKEKGDIPEGYSVSREKKERFSLILESASTNQTSMYLCASTTVLAKNIQYFGAGTRLSVL.

This chain uses TRBV6-6 with TRBJ2-5; D uncertain. Germline lookup yields CDR1 MNHNY and CDR2 SVGAGI (reference sequence). Trimming stripped 4 bases from V and 2 bases from J, with 8 bases between. CDR3 size: 13 residues. CDR3 coding DNA: TGTGCCAGCAGTTCGCAGAAACAAGAGACCCAGTACTTC. It specifies CASSSQKQETQYF.

Only one count was recorded for this clone. The chain carries TRBV30 and TRBJ2-7; 7 bases are a match to TRBD1. Per the germline V gene, CDR1 is GTSNPN and CDR2 is SVGIG (reference sequence). J was trimmed by 0 bases and V by 5 bases; bases with no gene match: 1. The CDR3 has 12 amino acids. CDR3 nucleotides: TGTGCCTGGGGGGACAGCTCCTACGAGCAGTACTTC. It yields the protein CAWGDSSYEQYF.

This rearrangement joins TRBV6-2 or TRBV6-3 to TRBJ2-5; the match to TRBD1 covers 10 bases. There are 16 residues in the CDR3. CDR1 and CDR2 from the germline V gene are MNHEY and SVGEGT. Unmatched junction bases numbered 4, after V lost 0 bases and J lost 3 bases. This CDR3 reads CASSYSPDRGKETQYF. Here the CDR3 DNA reads TGTGCCAGCAGTTACTCCCCGGACAGGGGGAAAGAGACCCAGTACTTC.

The CDR3 sequence is CASSPPAGGYSEQFF. The CDR3 bases are TGTGCCAGCAGCCCCCCGGCGGGAGGATATAGTGAGCAGTTCTTC. The gene calls are TRBV7-9 and TRBJ2-1; 8 positions agree with TRBD2. The germline gives CDR1 SEHNR, CDR2 FQNEAQ (reference sequence). V was pared by 5 bases and J by 9 bases, with 12 bases of the junction left unmatched. This CDR3 spans 15 amino acids.

In DNA, the CDR3 is TGTGCCAGCAGCTTTCGACAGGGGCAAGAGACCCAGTACTTC. This gives the protein CASSFRQGQETQYF. The chain joins TRBV7-2 to TRBJ2-5, with 8 bases identical to TRBD1. With 3 bases clipped from V and 2 bases from J, the junction kept 2 bases outside the gene matches. Per germline, CDR1 SGHTA and CDR2 FQGNSA. This CDR3 contains 14 residues.

The CDR3 protein is CASSYAGLGGYTF. The DNA for the CDR3 is TGTGCCAGCAGTTATGCAGGGCTCGGAGGCTACACCTTC. The chain has TRBV6-5 and TRBJ1-2, with TRBD1 as a possible D gene (5 bases). CDR1 is MNHEY, CDR2 SVGAGI, per germline. The length of the CDR3 is 13 residues. Trimming took 3 bases from V and 8 from J, leaving 13 bases between them.

The chain uses TRBV28 and TRBJ1-5; 7 bases are shared with TRBD1. The CDR3 length is 18 residues. The germline CDR1 and CDR2 sequences are MDHEN and SYDVKM. Trimming took 10 bases from V and 4 from J; bases not matched to a gene: 22. The chain's CDR3 is CAINPGVSSGTENQPQHF. The CDR3 DNA follows: TGTGCCATCAATCCGGGGGTCAGCAGTGGGACAGAGAATCAGCCCCAGCATTTT.

The rearrangement uses TRBV28 and TRBJ2-3; 7 bases are shared with TRBD2. The length of the CDR3 is 13 residues. Germline V gene data show CDR1 as MDHEN and CDR2 as SYDVKM. With V trimmed by 7 bases and J by 2 bases, 3 bases remained unmatched. The CDR3 sequence is CASIAGVTDTQYF. The CDR3, as DNA: TGTGCCAGCATTGCGGGGGTCACAGATACGCAGTATTTT.